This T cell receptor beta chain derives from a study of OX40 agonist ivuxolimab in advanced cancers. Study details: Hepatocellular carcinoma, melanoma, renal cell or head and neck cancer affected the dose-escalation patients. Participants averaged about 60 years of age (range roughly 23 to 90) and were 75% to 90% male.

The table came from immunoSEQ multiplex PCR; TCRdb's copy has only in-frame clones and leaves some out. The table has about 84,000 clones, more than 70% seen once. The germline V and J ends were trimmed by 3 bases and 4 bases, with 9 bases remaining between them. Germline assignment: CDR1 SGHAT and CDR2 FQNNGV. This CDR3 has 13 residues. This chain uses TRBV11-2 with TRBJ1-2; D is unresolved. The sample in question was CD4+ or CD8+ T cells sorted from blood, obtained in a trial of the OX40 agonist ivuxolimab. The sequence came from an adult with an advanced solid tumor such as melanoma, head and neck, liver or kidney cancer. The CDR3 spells CASSFLQTYGYTF. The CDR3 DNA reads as TGTGCCAGCAGCTTCCTACAGACCTATGGCTACACCTTC.